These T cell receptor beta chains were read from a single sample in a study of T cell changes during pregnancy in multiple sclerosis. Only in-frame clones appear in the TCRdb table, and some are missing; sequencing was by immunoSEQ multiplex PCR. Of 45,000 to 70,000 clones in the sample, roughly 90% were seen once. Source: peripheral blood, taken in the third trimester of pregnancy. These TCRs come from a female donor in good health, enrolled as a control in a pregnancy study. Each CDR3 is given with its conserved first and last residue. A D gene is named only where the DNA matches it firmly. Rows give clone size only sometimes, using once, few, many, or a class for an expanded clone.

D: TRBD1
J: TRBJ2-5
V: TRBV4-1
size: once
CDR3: CASSQGGQGGAETQYF
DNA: TGCGCCAGCAGCCAAGGGGGACAGGGGGGAGCAGAGACCCAGTACTTC

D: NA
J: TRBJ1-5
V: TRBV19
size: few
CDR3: CASSIAGPKQPQHF
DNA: TGTGCCAGTAGTATAGCTGGCCCCAAACAGCCCCAGCATTTT

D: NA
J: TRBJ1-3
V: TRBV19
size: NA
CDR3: CASIPSPGLPSGNTIYF
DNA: TGTGCCAGTATCCCCTCCCCGGGACTACCGTCTGGAAACACCATATATTTT

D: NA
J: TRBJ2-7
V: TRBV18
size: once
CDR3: CASRGGDSYEQYF
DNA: TGTGCCAGCCGAGGGGGGGACTCCTACGAGCAGTACTTC

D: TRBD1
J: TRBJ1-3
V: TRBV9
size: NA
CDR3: CASSVAQGAGGNTIYF
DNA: TGTGCCAGCAGCGTAGCACAGGGGGCGGGAGGAAACACCATATATTTT

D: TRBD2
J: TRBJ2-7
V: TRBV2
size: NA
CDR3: CASRVGSGSSSYEQYF
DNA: TGTGCCAGCAGGGTAGGTAGCGGGAGCAGCTCCTACGAGCAGTACTTC

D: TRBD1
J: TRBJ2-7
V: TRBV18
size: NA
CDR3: CASSPGQKAYEQYF
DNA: TGTGCCAGCTCACCGGGACAGAAAGCCTACGAGCAGTACTTC

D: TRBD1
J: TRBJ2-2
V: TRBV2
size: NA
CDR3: CASRGDRGRTGELFF
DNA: TGTGCCAGCAGGGGAGACAGGGGGCGGACCGGGGAGCTGTTTTTT

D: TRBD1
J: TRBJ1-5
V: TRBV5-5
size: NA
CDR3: CASSWRGQGQSGSNQPQHF
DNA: TGTGCCAGCAGCTGGAGGGGACAGGGACAAAGTGGAAGCAATCAGCCCCAGCATTTT

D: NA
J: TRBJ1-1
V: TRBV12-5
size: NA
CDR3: CASGLVPRFTEAFF
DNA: TGTGCTAGTGGTTTGGTACCCAGGTTCACTGAAGCTTTCTTT

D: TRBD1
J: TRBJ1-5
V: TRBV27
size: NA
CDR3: CASSTDRVSQPQHF
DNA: TGTGCCAGCAGCACTGACAGGGTGTCTCAGCCCCAGCATTTT

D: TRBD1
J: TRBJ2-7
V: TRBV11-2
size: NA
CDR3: CASSLGGQIYEQYF
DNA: TGTGCCAGCAGCTTAGGGGGACAGATCTACGAGCAGTACTTC

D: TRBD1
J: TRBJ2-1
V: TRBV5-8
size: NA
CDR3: CASSPRDRGNNEQFF
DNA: TGTGCCAGCAGCCCCCGGGACAGGGGAAACAATGAGCAGTTCTTC

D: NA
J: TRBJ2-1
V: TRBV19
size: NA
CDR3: CASSRGGYNEQFF
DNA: TGTGCCAGTAGTCGTGGGGGGTACAATGAGCAGTTCTTC

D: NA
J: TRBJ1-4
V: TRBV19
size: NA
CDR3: CASSKQGGNEKLFF
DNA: TGTGCCAGTAGCAAACAGGGCGGTAATGAAAAACTGTTTTTT

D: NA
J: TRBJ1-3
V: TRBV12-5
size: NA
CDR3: CASGLNQLGNTIYF
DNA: TGTGCTAGTGGTTTGAACCAGTTGGGAAACACCATATATTTT

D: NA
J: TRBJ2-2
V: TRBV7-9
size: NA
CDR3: CASSTQQQSNTGELFF
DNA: TGTGCCAGCAGCACCCAACAGCAATCGAACACCGGGGAGCTGTTTTTT

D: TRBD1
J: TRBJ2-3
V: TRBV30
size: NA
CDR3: CASNEDRRFMDTQYF
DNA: TGTGCCTCAAACGAGGACAGGAGGTTTATGGATACGCAGTATTTT

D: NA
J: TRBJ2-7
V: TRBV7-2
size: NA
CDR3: CASSFGQGGFYEQYF
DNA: TGTGCCAGCAGCTTCGGACAGGGAGGGTTCTACGAGCAGTACTTC

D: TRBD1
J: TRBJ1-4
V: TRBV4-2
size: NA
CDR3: CASSPQGATNEKLFF
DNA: TGTGCCAGCAGCCCTCAGGGGGCGACTAATGAAAAACTGTTTTTT

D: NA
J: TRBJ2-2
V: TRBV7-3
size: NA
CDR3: CASSPLDDLNTGELFF
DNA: TGTGCCAGCAGCCCGCTTGACGACTTGAACACCGGGGAGCTGTTTTTT

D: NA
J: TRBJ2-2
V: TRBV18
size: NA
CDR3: CASWGLSGELFF
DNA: TGTGCCAGCTGGGGACTTTCCGGGGAGCTGTTTTTT